The clone carrying this T cell receptor beta chain was seen a few times. The antigen remains unidentified. Each CDR3 protein is one row after TCRdb ran MiXCR on the RT-PCR reads. The sample holds approximately 520,000 distinct CDR3 sequences; over 25% are singletons and the top ten take 1.5% to 2%. This specimen belongs to a study of response to subunit inactivated influenza vaccine. Broader study findings: The authors proposed limited new T cell recruitment per seasonal influenza vaccination.

This CDR3 is built from 12 residues. CDR1 and CDR2 (germline): MNHNS, SASEGT. Trimming removed 4 bases at V and 6 bases at J, with 6 bases between. This sample comprised CD4+ T cells sorted from PBMCs, obtained approximately 5 days after vaccination. The J gene is TRBJ1-4, the V gene TRBV6-1, with D uncertain. The sequence was collected from a man aged 45-65 years who received an inactivated influenza vaccine. This CDR3 is CASSVGHEKLFF. The CDR3 DNA reads TGTGCCAGCAGTGTCGGACATGAAAAACTGTTTTTT.